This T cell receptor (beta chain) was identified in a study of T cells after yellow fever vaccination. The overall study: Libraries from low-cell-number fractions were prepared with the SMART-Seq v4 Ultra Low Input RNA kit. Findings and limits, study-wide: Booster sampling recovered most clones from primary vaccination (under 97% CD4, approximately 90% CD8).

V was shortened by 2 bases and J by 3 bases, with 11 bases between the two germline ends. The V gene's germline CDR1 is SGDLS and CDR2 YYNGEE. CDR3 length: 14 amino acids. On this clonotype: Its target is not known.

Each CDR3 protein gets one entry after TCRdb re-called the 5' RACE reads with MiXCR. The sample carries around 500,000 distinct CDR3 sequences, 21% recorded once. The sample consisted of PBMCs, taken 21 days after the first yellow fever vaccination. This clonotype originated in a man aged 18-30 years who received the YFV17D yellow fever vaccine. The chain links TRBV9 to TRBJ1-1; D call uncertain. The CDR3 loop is CASSVRGKDTEAFF. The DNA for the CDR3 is TGTGCCAGCAGCGTCCGCGGGAAGGACACTGAAGCTTTCTTT.